This T cell receptor beta chain derives from a study of radiation and T cells in renal cell carcinoma. The time point here: blood 4 weeks post-SBRT, at nephrectomy. Treatment reported: 15 Gy SBRT to primary tumor, nephrectomy 4 weeks later. Repertoires were generated with immunoSEQ multiplex PCR, while TCRdb's copy carries only in-frame clones and drops some. The sample comprises about 74,000 clones, roughly nine tenths of which are singletons, and around 6% rests with the top ten. This clone was detected once. V lost 4 bases to trimming and J lost 8 bases, with 12 bases between them. Germline CDR1 SGHDT, CDR2 YYEEEE. The CDR3 runs to 12 residues.

The V call is TRBV5-6, the J call TRBJ1-2; tentative D call: TRBD1 (6 bases). Source: blood, taken from a patient whose treatment included radiotherapy and nephrectomy. The receptor was isolated from a woman between 70 and 85 years old with renal cell carcinoma. Written as DNA, the CDR3 is TGTGCCAGCAGCCTACAGGGTCGAGGCTACACCTTC. Protein product: CASSLQGRGYTF.